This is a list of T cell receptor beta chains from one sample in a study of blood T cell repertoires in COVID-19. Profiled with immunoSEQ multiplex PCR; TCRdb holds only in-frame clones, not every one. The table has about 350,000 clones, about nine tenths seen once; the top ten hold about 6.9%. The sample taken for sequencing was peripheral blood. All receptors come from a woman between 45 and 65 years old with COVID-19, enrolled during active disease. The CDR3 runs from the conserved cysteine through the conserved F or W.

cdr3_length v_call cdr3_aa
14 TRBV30 CAWRPAAGLETQYF
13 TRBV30 CARSRGNYTEAFF
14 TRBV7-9 CASSLERGPTEAFF
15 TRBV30 CAWSANRGLGYGYTF
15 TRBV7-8 CASSLGGLSHNEQFF
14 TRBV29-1 CSVQLAGGQETQYF
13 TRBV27 CASSPGTPYGYTF
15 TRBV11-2 CASSAEGRGNYGYTF
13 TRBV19 CASTPLGATEAFF
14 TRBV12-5 CASRAGGNNQPQHF
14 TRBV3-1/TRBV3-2 CASSQGRGFYEQYF
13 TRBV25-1 CASSGQGGETQYF
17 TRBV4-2 CASSRQTGDFGGTEAFF
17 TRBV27 CASSLSLGLVPPSAQYF
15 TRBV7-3 CASSLLGQGNNEQFF
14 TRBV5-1 CASSNRLLQETQYF
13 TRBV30 CAWSVRRGEELFF
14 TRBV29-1 CSVEEWLAGNEQFF
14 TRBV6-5 CASKRGWPTGELFF
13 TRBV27 CASSLGTKGALHF
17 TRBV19 CASSIGGQGAKNSPLHF
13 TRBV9 CASSVQGSYEQYF
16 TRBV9 CASSVGGGALQETQYF
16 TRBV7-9 CASSLALSPTNEKLFF
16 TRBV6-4 CASSEAGTSGVNEQFF
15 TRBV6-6 CASTEQGGRNTEAFF
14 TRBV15 CATSRDRSNQPQHF
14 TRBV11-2 CASSLRTLYNEQFF
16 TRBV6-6 CASSYSSGGGNTEAFF
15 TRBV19 CASSRDRATNTEAFF
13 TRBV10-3 CATLQGSSYEQYF
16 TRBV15 CATSRDSVSPYNEQFF
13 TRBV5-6 CASSETGGQPQHF
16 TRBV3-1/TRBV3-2 CASSTRTGGNTGELFF
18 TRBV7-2 CASSLGGLAGGPSGELFF
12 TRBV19 CASSISGYEAFF
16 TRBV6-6 CASSYGGNGRNTEAFF
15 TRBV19 CASSIWTGGAETQYF
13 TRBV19 CASRRSLMNTIYF
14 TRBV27 CASRQGPRYNEQFF
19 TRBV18 CASSPPSGRVAGGYNEQFF
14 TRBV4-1 CASSQHLAGGPEYF
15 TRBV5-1 CASSLVDRNTGGYTF
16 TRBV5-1 CASSLGLAGVAGELFF
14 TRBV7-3 CASSPDRGSTEAFF
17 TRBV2 CASSDESGVPHQETQYF
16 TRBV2 CASRGGKGLVSNEQFF
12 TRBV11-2 CASSYDSIEQYF
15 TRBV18 CASSPDSVNTGELFF
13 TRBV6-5 CASSFTVNTEAFF
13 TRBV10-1 CATTTGTDTEAFF
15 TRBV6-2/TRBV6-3 CASSYTGHSNQPQHF
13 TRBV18 CASRGDREETQYF